This paragraph covers one T cell receptor beta chain sequence. The specificity of this receptor is unknown. No much larger clone exists at a distance of one base, and base qualities are not known. This entry is derived from a study of cytomegalovirus exposure and HLA in healthy donors (dated by TCRdb to about 2017). Turning to the overall study: An earlier analysis of around 600 of the donors reported 250 to 300 Gb of sequence data and 117 million unique TCR beta sequences from roughly 180 million T cells. Both class I and class II loci were covered by HLA typing, at four-digit resolution. Rather than drawing on any new phenotypic data, the later analysis identified candidate immune exposures from TCR beta sequences and the way those sequences occurred across donors. To decide whether each TCR beta V gene segment behaved as functional or pseudogenic, an earlier analysis of some 600 of the donors relied on high-throughput TCR beta sequencing. Of the roughly 400 genotyped donors, approximately 80% were placed in the genetic ancestry cluster associated with self-reported Caucasian donors. In a later genetic analysis, genome-wide SNP genotypes for about three fifths of the roughly 670 donors were used, and that subset was treated as a discovery cohort. Every repertoire in the discovery cohort had been generated on one and the same sequencing platform. Among some 410 genotyped donors of the cohort, an average of approximately 240,000 unique TCR beta nucleotide sequences were sequenced per donor, 15% to 20% of them non-productive. The study aimed to test whether signatures of past pathogen exposure could be identified by cataloging public T cell receptors. The study profiled the T cell repertoires of 550 to 700 subjects by immunosequencing and related them to cytomegalovirus serostatus. Donor age, sex, ethnicity and CMV serostatus were collected together with the repertoire data. To predict cytomegalovirus infection status, the study brought together high-throughput TCR immunosequencing, statistical association of individual TCRs with disease status, and machine learning. A separate validation cohort of over 95 different subjects was used in addition to the roughly 720-subject first cohort. Typing coverage varied by locus: roughly 629-640 donors for A, B, C, DRB1 and DQB1; more than 500 for DQA1; about 600 for DPA1; under 490 for DPB1. An early release that covered roughly 600 HLA-typed donors contained approximately 300 gigabases of sequencing data and about 84 million unique TCR sequences. To study patterns of TCR occurrence, a later analysis re-analyzed previously published TCR beta repertoires from under 750 donors and added high-resolution HLA genotyping. Several DR-DQ haplotypes were handled as single units for association and clustering, since linkage in the cohort was strong.

In total, just over 650 healthy bone marrow donors made up the cohort. At the time of sampling, every cohort member was nominally healthy, though immune exposures that went unrecorded were likely present. The donor tested CMV seropositive and was one of the 289 seropositive cohort members. A peripheral blood sample was provided by each donor, and peripheral blood mononuclear cells were used for TCR beta sequencing. Genomic DNA extraction from the blood cell samples was performed with the Qiagen DNeasy Blood Extraction Kit. The germline V gene sets CDR1 to SNHLY and CDR2 to FYNNEI. V and J are trimmed by 6 bases and 9 bases, and the gene matches miss 8 bases of the junction. Including cysteine and phenylalanine, the CDR3 has 14 amino acids. The kept DNA is CDR3 alone, 42 bases in frame from the first base. Preparation of the library involved the immunoSEQ multiplex PCR assay. A mixture of 60 forward primers for TCR Vbeta segments and 13 reverse primers for TCR Jbeta segments was used in the multiplex PCR. The CDR3 region of rearranged TCR beta genes was amplified from genomic DNA with a multiplex PCR assay. The Illumina HiSeq System was used to sequence the amplified TCR beta libraries as 87-base-pair reads. The source study handled its data this way. A later analysis counted some 74 million unique TCR beta chains across the 650 to 800 repertoires, and around 9.9 million of these chains were shared by at least two donors. A nearest-neighbor algorithm error-corrected the raw reads and collapsed the reads into unique sequences, merging closely related sequences to remove PCR and sequencing errors. CDR3 sequences were aligned to IMGT reference sequences to assign V, D and J gene segments. Each retained sequence needed at least a six-nucleotide match to both a V gene segment and a J gene segment. Rearrangements were classified as productive when the CDR3 lacked stop codons and remained in frame with V and J, and all other rearrangements were classified as non-productive. CDR3 was defined by IMGT convention, running from the second conserved V-encoded cysteine to the conserved J-encoded phenylalanine. Sequences without an unambiguous match to a single V gene segment were excluded from the earlier analysis of approximately 600 of the donors. In an earlier analysis of 500 to 750 of the donors, V segments were called functional above 56.7% productive rearrangements and were called segregating when the between-donor standard deviation exceeded 5%. A statistical classification framework was built for diagnosing cytomegalovirus status from the catalog of TCR beta chain sequences. In a later analysis, TCR nucleotide sequences were compared against IMGT/GENE-DB human TR gene sequences so that V and J genes could be assigned. In a later analysis, CDR3 sequences and most-parsimonious VDJ recombination scenarios were assigned using the TCRdist pipeline. In a later analysis, every TCR beta chain was defined by the combination of its CDR3 amino acid sequence and its V-gene family, and reads without a unique V-gene family were dropped. A later analysis removed nearly 600 highly shared, low-generation-probability nucleotide sequences to deal with suspected cross-contamination and a sequencing artifact. A later analysis calculated a clonal expansion index for each public chain from normalized within-repertoire ranks of inferred template counts. Generation probabilities in a later analysis came from a VDJ recombination model fitted to out-of-frame rearrangements, and those results were checked against IGoR. In a later analysis, hypergeometric tests were used to score TCR-TCR, TCR-HLA and TCR-CMV co-occurrence, with a repertoire-size bias correction applied to TCR pairs. False discovery rates were estimated in a later analysis by permuting HLA or CMV assignments 20 times. In a later analysis, co-occurring TCRs were grouped using DBSCAN, and TCRdist sequence similarity was added for clustering within HLA-allele-positive subsets. Co-occurrence clustering excluded repertoires with fewer than 30,000 or more than 120,000 public chains, plus five with anomalous nucleotide sharing. What TCRdb holds here is the immuneACCESS table cut down to in-frame rearrangements. Part of the clones is not present; checked against another copy, under half of the missing clones reflect an unresolved V gene, and the others are unexplained. Clone size and V and J calls were adopted from that table, with D and trimming inferred from the DNA. In this sample the table shows about 150,000 clones, roughly 74% of which occur a single time. The ten largest clonotypes hold approximately 11% of the sample.

The paper's findings and limits, for the study overall: A few of the identified cytomegalovirus-associated TCR beta chains were confirmed in vitro to be specific for cytomegalovirus antigens. A group of highly shared sequence variants was considered likely to be a technical artifact of the sequencing pipeline. According to a later analysis, TCR association rates differed among HLA loci, with DRB1 alleles showing the most associated TCRs and HLA-C alleles showing the fewest. Presence/absence analyses assumed roughly uniform sequencing depth across donors, an assumption that may not hold. The authors suggested that the approach could potentially be generalized to other disease states and immunological phenotypes. An earlier analysis of around 600 of the donors showed that most TCR beta V segments appeared in productive rearrangements either about 90% or about 30% of the time, which broadly matched IMGT annotations. The study gave a list of around 170 TCR beta chains associated with cytomegalovirus. V-gene and J-gene trimming of TCR beta chains was associated with a missense DCLRE1C variant in a later genetic analysis, and the association was replicated in an independent cohort. A later analysis associated about 17,000 TCR beta sequences with specific HLA alleles at a false discovery rate of 0.05. A later genetic analysis reported fewer N-insertions in productive TCRs among donors in an Asian-associated ancestry cluster than the roughly 720-donor mean. Cytomegalovirus status was reported to be diagnosed by the classifier with high specificity and sensitivity in both the original and validation cohorts. In a later analysis, HLA-associated TCR beta chains were found to be more clonally expanded and to have lower generation probabilities than equally common non-associated chains. Some IMGT-functional V segments, including TRBV6-2 and TRBV6-3, could not be distinguished by the 87-base-pair reads and were therefore excluded. Approximately 16 rarely observed V segments, including chromosome 9 orphons, were excluded from the earlier analysis of approximately 500 of the donors because counts were too low. Across donors, most TCR sequences were observed very rarely, whereas some public TCRs were present in many individuals. A later analysis found that most CMV-associated TCR beta chains appeared HLA-restricted, with HLA associations seemingly driven largely by CMV exposure. HLA typing was unavailable for some donors at each locus, so association tests used only the typed subset. This cohort had only TCR beta chains sequenced, and the lack of alpha or paired-chain data limited which features could be detected. A further reported finding was that TCR beta sequences accurately predicted the HLA-A and HLA-B alleles for most subjects in the first cohort. Linkage disequilibrium might explain the correlated functional status among segregating V segments, but an unknown experimental factor could not be excluded. Immune exposure information for the cohort was limited to CMV serostatus. When HLA alleles, especially DR and DQ, strongly co-occurred, TCR associations were difficult to assign to individual alleles. Several of the top co-occurrence clusters appeared to be linked to parvovirus B19, influenza, CMV and Epstein-Barr virus, according to a later analysis.

Sequenced sample: PBMCs. The TCR was taken from a man aged 18 to 29 in good health and CMV-seropositive. The chain links TRBV2 with TRBJ2-1, with TRBD2 identical over 10 junction bases. The CDR3 protein: CASRPSGSSAEQFF. The base sequence is TGTGCCAGCAGACCTAGCGGGAGCTCGGCTGAGCAGTTCTTC.